The 29 T cell receptor beta chains reported below all come from one sample, sequenced in a study of blood T cell repertoires in COVID-19. Here immunoSEQ multiplex PCR was the method, and the copy in TCRdb shows in-frame clones only, minus some. The sample consists of roughly 100,000 clones, 71% of them appearing once. Sample: peripheral blood. The receptors shown here come from a human donor with acute or convalescent COVID-19. The donor label of this sample is uncertain.

The chain recombines TRBV28 with TRBJ1-2; possible D gene TRBD1, 6 bases. Germline V gene data show CDR1 as MDHEN and CDR2 as SYDVKM. The V and J ends lost 6 bases and 7 bases respectively, with 21 bases between them. The CDR3 extends over 15 amino acids. The CDR3 DNA reads TGTGCCAGCAGGCCCGGATCACTGGGGGCAGGTGGCTACACCTTC. Translation: CASRPGSLGAGGYTF.

The rearrangement uses TRBV15 and TRBJ2-1; D is possibly TRBD1 (6 bases). The CDR3 totals 16 residues. Germline lookup yields CDR1 LNHNV and CDR2 YYDKDF (reference sequence). V lost 2 bases and J lost 1, with 12 bases in between. The CDR3 DNA reads TGTGCCACCAGCAGAACAGGGATGCCTTCCTACAATGAGCAGTTCTTC. Its protein product is CATSRTGMPSYNEQFF.

The chain employs TRBV27 and TRBJ1-5; maybe TRBD1 (6 bases). The V end lost 5 bases, the J end lost 0 bases, and 11 bases lay between the germline ends. From germline, CDR1 is MNHEY and CDR2 SMNVEV (reference sequence). This CDR3 is built from 15 residues. The DNA for the CDR3 is TGTGCCAGCAGTAAACAGGGTTATAGCAATCAGCCCCAGCATTTT. It codes for CASSKQGYSNQPQHF.

Written as DNA, the CDR3 is TGCGCCAGCAACCTGGGAGGGACAACCCACCAAGAGACCCAGTACTTC. It yields the protein CASNLGGTTHQETQYF. The J gene is TRBJ2-5, the V gene TRBV5-1; tentative D call: TRBD2 (7 bases). Germline V CDR1 and CDR2: SGHRS, YFSETQ. The CDR3 consists of 16 residues. Between the trimmed V and J ends, which lost 6 bases and 0 bases, there was a span of 18 bases.

This clone was recorded once. V is TRBV11-2 and J is TRBJ2-1; TRBD2 matches at 8 bases. This CDR3 spans 15 amino acids. The V segment lost 5 bases and the J segment 8 bases; nucleotides outside the gene matches: 11. Germline V gene lookup returns CDR1 SGHAT and CDR2 FQNNGV. CDR3 in amino acids: CASSRSGGSWDEQFF. DNA of the CDR3: TGTGCCAGCAGCCGGAGCGGGGGAAGTTGGGATGAGCAGTTCTTC.

This clone was found once. J is TRBJ2-6 and V is TRBV19, with D tentatively TRBD2 (5 bases). The CDR3 length is 17 residues. Germline V gives CDR1 LNHDA, CDR2 SQIVND (reference sequence). V was trimmed by 7 bases and J by 0 bases, leaving 16 bases between them. This CDR3 is CASKVAGLTSGANVLTF. CDR3 DNA: TGTGCCAGTAAAGTAGCCGGACTGACCTCTGGGGCCAACGTCCTGACTTTC.

The CDR3 DNA reads TGTGCCAGCAGCAAGACAGGTATCAATCAGCCCCAGCATTTT. Translated, it gives CASSKTGINQPQHF. The J gene is TRBJ1-5, the V gene TRBV11-2; the D gene is possibly TRBD1 (6 bases). Trimming took off 5 bases at V and 3 bases at J, with 11 bases between the two ends. The CDR3 contains 14 residues. CDR1 and CDR2 (germline): SGHAT, FQNNGV.

The genes are TRBV5-4 and TRBJ2-1; D unclear. The CDR3 is 15 residues long. Germline lookup yields CDR1 SGHNT and CDR2 YYREEE (reference sequence). The V gene lost 2 bases and the J gene lost 0 bases, with 9 bases spanning the gap. CDR3 in amino acids: CASSLSRSSYNEQFF. CDR3 DNA: TGTGCCAGCAGCTTAAGCAGGTCCTCCTACAATGAGCAGTTCTTC.

The chain has TRBV6-5 and TRBJ1-5; 10 bases agree with TRBD1. This CDR3 is 15 amino acids long. Looked up from germline, CDR1 is MNHEY and CDR2 is SVGAGI. J was trimmed by 2 bases and V by 6 bases; bases with no gene match: 4. In DNA form, the CDR3 reads TGTGCCAGCAGCCGCGGACAGGGGGGCAATCAGCCCCAGCATTTT. Residues: CASSRGQGGNQPQHF.

This chain connects TRBV18 to TRBJ1-6; a weak D match, TRBD1 (5 bases). The ends were cut back, 3 bases at V and 10 bases at J, with 10 bases in the middle. In germline, CDR1 is KGHSH, CDR2 LQKENI. The CDR3 runs to 13 residues. The CDR3 sequence is CASSPSGSSPLHF. The CDR3 coding sequence is TGTGCCAGCTCACCCTCAGGGTCCTCACCCCTCCACTTT.

This clone was detected once. This chain links TRBV27 with TRBJ2-3, with TRBD1 matching over 9 bases. CDR1 and CDR2 from the germline V gene are MNHEY and SMNVEV (reference sequence). Trimming at V came to 6 bases and at J to 0 bases, leaving 7 bases not matched to a gene. The CDR3 sequence is 16 residues long. The CDR3 is CASSVVGQGSTDTQYF. In nucleotides, the CDR3 is TGTGCCAGCAGCGTAGTGGGACAGGGAAGCACAGATACGCAGTATTTT.

This chain connects TRBV21-1 to TRBJ2-7; the table's D call TRBD2 went unverified against the DNA. TRBV21-1 is listed as a pseudogene. The CDR3 sequence is 13 residues long. CDR3 sequence (DNA): TGTGCCAGCATCCCGGCGGGGCCCTACGAGCAGTACTTC. Translated, it gives CASIPAGPYEQYF.

CDR3 sequence reads: CASSQGTGGYEQYF. CDR3 coding DNA: TGTGCCAGCAGCCAAGGGACAGGAGGCTACGAGCAGTACTTC. J is TRBJ2-7 and V is TRBV3-1 (or the pseudogene TRBV3-2); TRBD1 matches 7 bases. The CDR3 has 14 residues. V was clipped by 1 base and J by 3 bases; unmatched bases: 3. The germline V gene encodes CDR1 LGHDT and CDR2 YNNKEL (reference sequence).

This rearrangement joins TRBV5-4 to TRBJ2-4; D may be TRBD1 (5 bases). Germline V lookup: CDR1 SGHNT, CDR2 YYREEE (reference sequence). This CDR3 contains 14 residues. V lost 1 base to trimming and J lost 7 bases, with 12 bases between them. CDR3 residues: CASSLWGPWNIQYF. CDR3 sequence (DNA): TGTGCCAGCAGCTTGTGGGGCCCTTGGAACATTCAGTACTTC.

The chain combines TRBV5-6 with TRBJ1-3; D gene unclear. Germline-derived CDR1 and CDR2 are SGHDT and YYEEEE. V lost 2 bases and J lost 2, with 5 bases in between. CDR3 size: 13 residues. CDR3 coding DNA: TGTGCCAGCAGCTTACTGGCTGGAAACACCATATATTTT. Translating gives CASSLLAGNTIYF.

The rearrangement uses TRBV29-1 and TRBJ1-4, with D possibly matching TRBD1 (6 bases). CDR1 is SQVTM and CDR2 is ANQGSEA in the germline V gene. Deletions cut 5 bases from V and 6 bases from J, with 13 bases between. CDR3 length: 13 residues. CDR3 region: CSVQQGIYEKLFF. DNA of the CDR3: TGCAGCGTTCAACAGGGAATCTATGAAAAACTGTTTTTT.

Details on this clone: A clone one base away is much larger, so this may be a read error. This chain uses TRBV4-2 with TRBJ1-5; 9 bases map to TRBD1. The CDR3 consists of 16 residues. With V trimmed by 1 base and J by 3 bases, 4 bases remained unmatched. CDR1 LGHNA and CDR2 YNFKEQ come from the germline V gene. CDR3 in DNA: TGTGCCAGCAGCCAAGGGGGGACAGGGTTCAATCAGCCCCAGCATTTT. It specifies CASSQGGTGFNQPQHF.

This chain connects TRBV2 to TRBJ2-5; TRBD2 might be the D (5 bases). The germline CDR1 and CDR2 sequences are SNHLY and FYNNEI. CDR3 length: 14 amino acids. V was cut by 6 bases and J by 2 bases, with 13 bases left in between. The CDR3 loop reads CASSVLGLQETQYF. CDR3 coding DNA: TGTGCCAGCAGCGTACTAGGGCTACAAGAGACCCAGTACTTC.

Only a few counts were recorded for this clone. The rearrangement joins TRBV6-1 to TRBJ2-7, with TRBD2 matching 8 bases. V lost 2 bases, J lost 3 bases, and 6 bases stayed unmatched. Looked up from germline, CDR1 is MNHNS and CDR2 is SASEGT. There are 15 residues in the CDR3. CDR3 amino acids: CASSETGLANYEQYV. The CDR3 DNA is TGTGCCAGCAGTGAAACAGGACTAGCCAACTACGAGCAGTACGTC.

The chain recombines TRBV24-1 with TRBJ2-7, with TRBD1 identical over 7 bases. The germline V gene encodes CDR1 KGHDR and CDR2 SFDVKD. The trim removed 0 bases at V and 7 bases at J, leaving 11 bases unmatched. The CDR3 runs 16 residues. As DNA, the CDR3 is TGTGCCACCAGTGATTTGCGGGACAGCTCCGCATGGGAGCAGTACGTC. Translating gives CATSDLRDSSAWEQYV.

V and J are TRBV18 and TRBJ1-1; D is undetermined. This CDR3 contains 13 residues. With 6 bases removed from V and 1 base from J, the gap between germline ends came to 9 bases. CDR1 KGHSH and CDR2 LQKENI come from the germline V gene. The CDR3 spells CASSSDWNTEAFF. The CDR3 DNA reads as TGTGCCAGCTCCTCGGACTGGAACACTGAAGCTTTCTTT.

This clone was counted a few times. This specimen includes other DNA sequences encoding the same CDR3. This chain links TRBV3-1 (or the pseudogene TRBV3-2) with TRBJ1-3; 12 bases are shared with TRBD1. Germline lookup yields CDR1 LGHDT and CDR2 YNNKEL (reference sequence). V dropped 4 bases and J dropped 4; count of bases not matched to a gene: 5. The CDR3 extends over 16 amino acids. The CDR3 loop reads CASSRGQGAGGNTIYF. CDR3 sequence (DNA): TGTGCCAGCAGCCGGGGACAGGGGGCTGGAGGAAACACCATATATTTT.

This clone turned up a few times. The chain has TRBV9 and TRBJ1-6, with TRBD1 matching over 9 bases. CDR1 and CDR2 from the germline V gene are SGDLS and YYNGEE. The ends lost 3 bases at V and 8 bases at J; junction bases unmatched: 6. The length of the CDR3 is 15 residues. The CDR3 here is CASSAMGQGYSPLHF. The DNA of the CDR3 is TGTGCCAGCAGCGCGATGGGACAGGGATATTCACCCCTCCACTTT.

The chain combines TRBV7-2 with TRBJ2-3; 10 bases line up with TRBD1. CDR1 is SGHTA, CDR2 FQGNSA, per germline. This CDR3 region has 14 residues. J gave up 5 bases and V 5 bases, and 4 bases lay outside the gene matches. The CDR3 loop reads CASSKTGGRDTQYF. The CDR3 region has the DNA TGTGCCAGCAGCAAGACAGGGGGCAGAGATACGCAGTATTTT.

The chain uses TRBV27 and TRBJ2-1; D is possibly TRBD2 (5 bases). The V gene's germline CDR1 is MNHEY and CDR2 SMNVEV (reference sequence). The CDR3 is 13 amino acids. Trimming removed 6 bases from V and 7 bases from J, with 13 bases in between. CDR3 in amino acids: CASRGSNRNEQFF. The CDR3, as DNA: TGTGCCAGCAGGGGGAGCAATCGGAATGAGCAGTTCTTC.

This clone appeared a single time. The chain employs TRBV13 and TRBJ2-1, with D perhaps matching TRBD2 (5 bases). CDR1 and CDR2 (germline): PRHDT, FYEKMQ (reference sequence). V lost 5 bases and J lost 2, with 7 bases in between. This CDR3 is 13 amino acids long. The CDR3 region is CASSPGAYNEQFF. Written as DNA, the CDR3 is TGTGCCAGCAGCCCCGGGGCCTACAATGAGCAGTTCTTC.

The chain uses TRBV25-1 and TRBJ2-2, with 9 bases aligning to TRBD2. V lost 1 base and J lost 5; bases outside the gene matches: 8. Germline lookup yields CDR1 MGHDK and CDR2 SYGVNS. The CDR3 has 17 residues. CDR3 sequence reads: CASSEFARGGSTGELFF. The CDR3 DNA follows: TGTGCCAGCAGTGAATTCGCGCGGGGGGGAAGTACCGGGGAGCTGTTTTTT.

This chain uses TRBV3-1 (or the pseudogene TRBV3-2) with TRBJ1-2; D unclear. Trimming removed 4 bases at V and 4 bases at J, with 13 bases between. Germline-derived CDR1 and CDR2 are LGHDT and YNNKEL (reference sequence). The CDR3 spans 14 residues. The CDR3 here is CASSPREGLYGYTF. The CDR3 DNA is TGTGCCAGCAGCCCCCGGGAGGGCCTCTATGGCTACACCTTC.

The chain has TRBV11-2 and TRBJ2-7; D gene unclear. This CDR3 comprises 11 residues. Deletions cut 5 bases from V and 3 bases from J, with 5 bases between. Germline-derived CDR1 and CDR2 are SGHAT and FQNNGV. CDR3 protein: CASSLNYEQYV. The CDR3 DNA reads as TGTGCCAGCAGCCTAAACTACGAGCAGTACGTC.